This TCR beta chain was observed in a study of T-cell memory formation after mild COVID-19. Looking at the study overall: TCR clusters were mostly confined to one donor each. General study findings and limits: Balance between CD4 and CD8 was seen in clones contracting day 15 to 85, and a CD4+ lean was seen in later expanders.

This clonotype has a handful of counts. Its specificity is unknown. TCRdb analysed the 5' RACE reads with MiXCR anew, one entry per CDR3 protein. The sample has 540,000 or so distinct CDR3 sequences, roughly 20% seen once. This CDR3 has 16 residues. Trimming at V came to 5 bases and at J to 1 base, leaving 5 bases not matched to a gene. Germline V gives CDR1 SGHVS, CDR2 FNYEAQ. Sequenced: PBMCs or a T cell subset sorted from them (not recorded which). The gene calls are TRBV7-6 and TRBJ2-5; 12 positions match TRBD2. The sequence was obtained from an adult woman who had mild COVID-19 (a few samples of this study predate the infection). Cell type and time point are not known. CDR3 DNA sequence: TGTGCCAGCAGCGGTCGGACTAGCGGGATCCAAGAGACCCAGTACTTC. Protein: CASSGRTSGIQETQYF.